The clone carrying this T cell receptor beta chain was observed once. These data originate in a study of blood T cell repertoires in COVID-19. Study at large: Spain, Italy and the United States supplied samples that represented acute and convalescent COVID-19. PBMCs, B-cell-depleted T cells, or T cells provided the cDNA or gDNA that made up the material.

Per the original methods: Estimates of nucleated cell counts were drawn from the amplification of reference gene primers. TCRdb's table, derived via immunoSEQ multiplex PCR, lists solely in-frame clones and lacks some. The D gene and trimming were derived from the DNA, and the V and J assignments and clone size from that table. The profile shows roughly 35,000 clones, 85% to 90% of them singletons. Trimming cost V 6 bases and J 6 bases, with 24 bases left between them. CDR1 is ENHRY and CDR2 is SYGVKD in the germline V gene. The CDR3 contains 16 residues. Sample: peripheral blood. The V call is TRBV10-3, the J call TRBJ2-7; D may be TRBD1 (6 bases). This sequence originates from a man between 65 and 85 years old with acute or convalescent COVID-19. The DNA for the CDR3 is TGTGCCATCAGCGAAACCGGGACACCGTCGGAATCCGAGCAGTACTTC. Translation gives CAISETGTPSESEQYF.